This is a list of T cell receptor beta chains from one sample in a study of CD8 T cells in Susac syndrome. TCRdb re-called the immunoSEQ multiplex PCR reads through MiXCR, storing one row per CDR3 protein. The repertoire holds about 71,000 distinct CDR3 sequences, with roughly 95% as singletons. The sample comprised CD4+ T cells from PBMCs. These receptors came from a human donor with multiple sclerosis. The CDR3 runs from the conserved cysteine through the conserved F or W. D genes are given only for firm matches. Not every row has a clone size; where given, it reads once, few, many or a size class.

V	D	size	J	DNA	CDR3
TRBV20-1	-	-	TRBJ1-2	TGCAGTGCTAGTCTAACAAACTTCGATAACTATGGCTACACCTTC	CSASLTNFDNYGYTF
TRBV5-1	-	-	TRBJ1-6	TGCGCCAGCAGCTCGACAGGCAGCTCCTATAATTCACCCCTCCACTTT	CASSSTGSSYNSPLHF
TRBV7-2	TRBD1	-	TRBJ1-2	TGTGCCAGCAGCTTAGGGGGGACAGGGTATAACTATGGCTACACCTTC	CASSLGGTGYNYGYTF
TRBV7-2	-	few	TRBJ2-3	TGTGCCAGCAGCGTCCGACAGGGCACAGATACGCAGTATTTT	CASSVRQGTDTQYF
TRBV29-1	TRBD1	-	TRBJ2-5	TGCAGCGTTGGAGGGGGCCGTGAGACCCAGTACTTC	CSVGGGRETQYF
TRBV4-2	TRBD2	-	TRBJ2-3	TGTGCCAGCAGCCAAGAGGTTCTAGCGGGGGGTTCCATCACAGATACGCAGTATTTT	CASSQEVLAGGSITDTQYF
TRBV19	-	-	TRBJ2-2	TGTGCCAGTAGTATAGGACGGAACACCGGGGAGCTGTTTTTT	CASSIGRNTGELFF
TRBV7-2	-	-	TRBJ2-7	TGTGCCAGCAGCGAAGGTCCCTACGAGCAGTACTTC	CASSEGPYEQYF
TRBV19	-	-	TRBJ2-3	TGTGCCAGTAGTACGGGTGGCACAGATACGCAGTATTTT	CASSTGGTDTQYF
TRBV7-9	TRBD2	-	TRBJ2-1	TGTGCCAGCAGCCCCCCAGCGGGGTTCGAGCAGTTCTTC	CASSPPAGFEQFF
TRBV12-3/TRBV12-4	-	-	TRBJ2-2	TGTGCCAGCAGTAGACACGTGAACACCGGGGAGCTGTTTTTT	CASSRHVNTGELFF
TRBV6-1	-	-	TRBJ2-3	TGTGCCATCTCGACATTTACTAGCACAGATACGCAGTATTTT	CAISTFTSTDTQYF
TRBV10-3	TRBD1	-	TRBJ2-7	TGTGCCAGTACGGACAGGGAGCGCGAGCAGTACTTC	CASTDREREQYF
TRBV20-1	-	-	TRBJ1-2	TGCAGTGCCCCTGGACAGTTCGTTAACTATGGCTACACCTTC	CSAPGQFVNYGYTF
TRBV6-1	-	-	TRBJ1-6	TGTGCCAGCAGTGAATGGACAGACAATTATAATTCACCCCTCCACTTT	CASSEWTDNYNSPLHF
TRBV24-1	-	-	TRBJ1-2	TGTGCCACCCGCCCGGTTGGCTACACCTTC	CATRPVGYTF
TRBV13	TRBD1	-	TRBJ1-1	TGTGCCAGCAGCATCAGGGGGCGCGGGACTGAAGCTTTCTTT	CASSIRGRGTEAFF
TRBV12-3/TRBV12-4	-	-	TRBJ2-1	TGTGCCAGCAGTTTAGTGCGAGGGAATCTCCACAATGAGCAGTTCTTC	CASSLVRGNLHNEQFF
TRBV28	-	-	TRBJ2-1	TGTGCCAGCAGAATTCCGGGATTGTCCTACAATGAGCAGTTCTTC	CASRIPGLSYNEQFF
TRBV10-3	-	-	TRBJ2-5	TGTGCCATCGGACCGCAAGAGACCCAGTACTTC	CAIGPQETQYF
TRBV5-1	-	-	TRBJ2-6	TGCGCCAGCAGCCCGACGGGACCCAGCTCTGGGGCCAACGTCCTGACTTTC	CASSPTGPSSGANVLTF
TRBV5-1	TRBD2	-	TRBJ2-5	TGCGCCAGCAGCTTGACGTTGAGTAGCGGGGGGCAAGAGACCCAGTACTTC	CASSLTLSSGGQETQYF
TRBV4-1	-	-	TRBJ1-2	TGCGCCAGCAGCCAAGATCCCTCCAGGGACGGCTACACCTTC	CASSQDPSRDGYTF
TRBV7-8	-	-	TRBJ2-7	TGTGCCAGCAAATTAGCGCGGGGCTACGAGCAGTACTTC	CASKLARGYEQYF